Listed below are T cell receptor beta chains from one sample, sequenced in a study of patients and donors after allogeneic stem cell transplantation. Using its own MiXCR run on the RT-PCR reads, TCRdb lists one record per CDR3 protein. The data show roughly 960,000 distinct CDR3 sequences, with roughly 18% seen just once and 6% held by the top ten. Sequenced: blood, either unsorted or a sorted T cell fraction (not recorded which). The receptors originated from a human donor who was either an allogeneic HSCT recipient or a stem cell or donor lymphocyte infusion donor (not recorded which). It is not recorded whose cells these are; they may come from a transplant donor. Both conserved end residues are part of each CDR3. The D gene is left open where the match is weak. For some rows the clone size is stated as once, few or many, or as a class when expanded; others skip it.

CASSLEDQLDYGYTF	TGTGCCAGCAGCTTGGAAGATCAACTCGACTATGGCTACACCTTC	few	TRBV5-5	15	.	TRBJ1-2
CASSFAKGNTEAFF	TGTGCCAGCAGCTTCGCGAAGGGGAACACTGAAGCTTTCTTT	.	TRBV9	14	.	TRBJ1-1
CASSLEQGPNEKLFF	TGTGCCAGCAGCTTAGAACAGGGCCCTAATGAAAAACTGTTTTTT	few	TRBV7-6	15	.	TRBJ1-4
CASSQDPPAGYPDTQYF	TGCGCCAGCAGCCAAGATCCTCCAGCGGGGTATCCAGATACGCAGTATTTT	once	TRBV4-3	17	TRBD2	TRBJ2-3
CASSQHGTEETQYF	TGTGCCAGCAGCCAACATGGGACGGAAGAGACCCAGTACTTC	once	TRBV3-1	14	.	TRBJ2-5
CASSYLIPGSGETQYF	TGTGCCAGCAGTTACCTCATTCCAGGCTCTGGGGAGACCCAGTACTTC	few	TRBV6-2/TRBV6-3	16	.	TRBJ2-5
CASSFRLAGRYEQFF	TGTGCCAGCAGCTTTAGGCTAGCGGGGCGCTATGAGCAGTTCTTC	few	TRBV7-3	15	TRBD2	TRBJ2-1
CASSQGLSLGGRGSYNEQFF	TGTGCCAGCAGCCAAGGGTTAAGCTTAGGCGGGAGGGGCTCCTACAATGAGCAGTTCTTC	once	TRBV14	20	TRBD2	TRBJ2-1
CASSAAHSNQPQHF	TGTGCCAGCAGTGCGGCGCATAGCAATCAGCCCCAGCATTTT	many	TRBV6-1	14	.	TRBJ1-5
CASSPGGWADTQYF	TGCGCCAGCAGCCCGGGAGGGTGGGCAGATACGCAGTATTTT	.	TRBV5-1	14	TRBD2	TRBJ2-3
CASTLPVGIFTYEQYF	TGTGCCAGCACCCTCCCCGTAGGCATTTTTACCTACGAGCAGTACTTC	.	TRBV21-1	16	.	TRBJ2-7
CATKDWTAKGNTIYF	TGTGCCACCAAAGATTGGACGGCAAAGGGAAACACCATATATTTT	few	TRBV10-3	15	.	TRBJ1-3
CAMKTGGANYGYTF	TGTGCCATGAAAACAGGGGGAGCTAACTATGGCTACACCTTC	.	TRBV12-3/TRBV12-4	14	TRBD1	TRBJ1-2
CATNRLAGAPRTGELFF	TGTGCCACCAACCGACTAGCGGGGGCCCCACGGACCGGGGAGCTGTTTTTT	few	TRBV10-3	17	TRBD2	TRBJ2-2
CASSQGWRQGRLTGELFF	TGTGCCAGCAGCCAAGGTTGGCGACAGGGTCGTCTTACCGGGGAGCTGTTTTTT	.	TRBV14	18	TRBD1	TRBJ2-2
CASSFISGGYEQYF	TGTGCCAGCAGCTTCATCTCAGGGGGCTACGAGCAGTACTTC	.	TRBV7-9	14	TRBD1	TRBJ2-7
CSARERDVKLFF	TGCAGTGCTAGAGAAAGGGATGTAAAACTGTTTTTT	few	TRBV20-1	12	.	TRBJ1-4
CASQRRLRGRANQPQHF	TGTGCCAGCCAGAGGCGGCTCAGGGGGCGGGCTAATCAGCCCCAGCATTTT	once	TRBV6-1	17	TRBD1	TRBJ1-5
CASSVESGPHYEQYF	TGTGCCAGCAGCGTAGAATCAGGACCGCACTACGAGCAGTACTTC	.	TRBV9	15	.	TRBJ2-7
CATSRDGTGIFF	TGTGCCACCAGCAGAGACGGGACAGGGATCTTTTTT	few	TRBV15	12	TRBD1	TRBJ1-4
CASSPGLLLPTNEKLFF	TGCGCCAGCAGCCCGGGACTCCTTCTTCCAACTAATGAAAAACTGTTTTTT	.	TRBV5-1	17	.	TRBJ1-4
CASSLYLGELFF	TGCGCCAGCAGCTTGTACCTCGGGGAGCTGTTTTTT	.	TRBV5-1	12	.	TRBJ2-2
CAPHRAGDTEAFF	TGTGCCCCTCACAGGGCTGGGGACACTGAAGCTTTCTTT	.	TRBV24-1	13	.	TRBJ1-1
CASSREGRATNEKLFF	TGCGCCAGCAGCCGAGAAGGCCGAGCAACTAATGAAAAACTGTTTTTT	.	TRBV5-1	16	.	TRBJ1-4
CASSGPVATSTDTQYF	TGTGCCAGCAGTGGCCCGGTAGCGACAAGCACAGATACGCAGTATTTT	.	TRBV7-2	16	.	TRBJ2-3
CASSPTSGGNTDTQYF	TGTGCCAGCAGCCCTACTAGCGGGGGGAACACAGATACGCAGTATTTT	many	TRBV9	16	TRBD2	TRBJ2-3
CASRTGSEQYF	TGTGCCAGCAGGACCGGTTCCGAGCAGTACTTC	.	TRBV27	11	.	TRBJ2-7
CAISVGQGTETQYF	TGTGCCATATCAGTAGGACAGGGGACAGAGACCCAGTACTTC	many	TRBV10-3	14	TRBD1	TRBJ2-5
CASSVRSANTGELFF	TGTGCCAGCAGCGTACGTAGCGCGAACACCGGGGAGCTGTTTTTT	few	TRBV9	15	.	TRBJ2-2
CASNRRGYQGGYTF	TGTGCCAGCAACAGGAGGGGGTATCAAGGTGGCTACACCTTC	.	TRBV12-3/TRBV12-4	14	.	TRBJ1-2
CASSSGQEYSPLHF	TGTGCCAGCAGTTCGGGACAGGAGTATTCACCCCTCCACTTT	.	TRBV12-3/TRBV12-4	14	TRBD1	TRBJ1-6
CATSRPEQETQYF	TGTGCCACCAGCCGACCCGAACAAGAGACCCAGTACTTC	.	TRBV15	13	.	TRBJ2-5
CASSLVLAGGDTDTQYF	TGTGCCAGCAGTTTAGTTCTAGCGGGGGGGGATACAGATACGCAGTATTTT	.	TRBV12-3/TRBV12-4	17	TRBD2	TRBJ2-3
CASSAPSLPNQPQHF	TGTGCCAGTAGTGCACCATCGCTACCCAATCAGCCCCAGCATTTT	.	TRBV19	15	.	TRBJ1-5
CASSLMKGNYGYTF	TGTGCCAGCAGCTTAATGAAAGGGAACTATGGCTACACCTTC	.	TRBV7-9	14	.	TRBJ1-2
CASSPMGRRFFTEAFF	TGTGCCAGCAGCCCGATGGGTAGGAGATTCTTCACTGAAGCTTTCTTT	few	TRBV7-8	16	.	TRBJ1-1
CAISAGRTTSYEQYF	TGTGCCATCAGTGCAGGTCGGACTACCTCCTACGAGCAGTACTTC	.	TRBV10-3	15	.	TRBJ2-7
CASSQEPGLNYGYTF	TGCGCCAGCAGCCAAGAACCCGGGCTTAACTATGGCTACACCTTC	few	TRBV4-3	15	.	TRBJ1-2
CASSQPKGYGYTF	TGTGCCAGCAGCCAACCCAAGGGCTATGGCTACACCTTC	.	TRBV3-1	13	.	TRBJ1-2
CASQKMGYLTEAFF	TGTGCCAGCCAGAAGATGGGCTACCTCACTGAAGCTTTCTTT	.	TRBV6-1	14	.	TRBJ1-1
CSADRDSSSTDTQYF	TGCAGTGCTGACCGGGACTCCTCTAGCACAGATACGCAGTATTTT	few	TRBV20-1	15	.	TRBJ2-3
CAASSSSGRAKDEQYF	TGTGCCGCTTCCTCGAGTAGCGGGAGGGCCAAGGACGAGCAGTACTTC	few	TRBV10-3	16	TRBD2	TRBJ2-7
CASSLSRAYTEAFF	TGTGCCAGCAGCTTGTCTCGGGCCTACACTGAAGCTTTCTTT	few	TRBV7-2	14	.	TRBJ1-1
CASRRPGAIGGYTF	TGTGCCAGCAGAAGACCAGGGGCTATAGGTGGCTACACCTTC	.	TRBV6-1	14	.	TRBJ1-2
CSALGKRVFF	TGCAGCGCCTTGGGGAAAAGGGTGTTTTTT	few	TRBV29-1	10	.	TRBJ1-4
CASSLPAGVVGNTIYF	TGTGCCAGCAGCTTGCCGGCCGGCGTGGTTGGAAACACCATATATTTT	few	TRBV5-6	16	.	TRBJ1-3
CASSSRRQGSVGELFF	TGTGCCAGCAGCAGCCGCCGACAGGGGAGTGTCGGGGAGCTGTTTTTT	.	TRBV13	16	TRBD1	TRBJ2-2
CASSATGRGEAFF	TGTGCCAGCAGTGCCACAGGGCGTGGTGAAGCTTTCTTT	few	TRBV7-3	13	.	TRBJ1-1
CASSLAGGGAFSDTQYF	TGTGCCAGCAGCTTAGCCGGCGGGGGGGCGTTTTCAGATACGCAGTATTTT	.	TRBV7-2	17	TRBD2	TRBJ2-3
CASSLEISGPYEQYF	TGCGCCAGCAGCTTGGAGATTAGCGGCCCGTACGAGCAGTACTTC	.	TRBV5-1	15	.	TRBJ2-7
CASSLKPGQGTEAFF	TGTGCCAGCAGTCTGAAGCCGGGACAGGGGACTGAAGCTTTCTTT	.	TRBV27	15	TRBD1	TRBJ1-1
CSAANEKLFF	TGCAGTGCTGCAAATGAAAAACTGTTTTTT	many	TRBV20-1	10	.	TRBJ1-4
CATSDRPGQGRNEQFF	TGTGCCACCAGTGATCGACCGGGACAGGGGAGAAATGAGCAGTTCTTC	few	TRBV24-1	16	TRBD1	TRBJ2-1
CATSRVIIRFDEQYF	TGTGCCACCAGCAGAGTCATTATTCGGTTCGACGAGCAGTACTTC	few	TRBV15	15	.	TRBJ2-7
CASSKGRTYNEQFF	TGTGCCAGCAGCAAAGGCAGGACCTACAATGAGCAGTTCTTC	few	TRBV21-1	14	.	TRBJ2-1
CATSDSGAWDYNEQFF	TGTGCCACCAGTGATTCCGGGGCTTGGGACTACAATGAGCAGTTCTTC	many	TRBV24-1	16	.	TRBJ2-1
CASSVVSTTDTQYF	TGTGCCAGCAGTGTAGTCTCAACCACAGATACGCAGTATTTT	.	TRBV2	14	.	TRBJ2-3